This T cell receptor beta chain emerged from a study of T-cell memory formation after mild COVID-19. Study information: Across donors, TCR clusters were largely donor specific.

The study's findings and limits: Cross-reactive memory apparently joined, as some responding clones appeared in pre-infection memory. For second-wave clones that peaked at day 37, SARS-CoV-2 specificity went unverified.

This clonotype was recorded many times. Its target is unknown. TCRdb re-analysed the 5' RACE reads in MiXCR, keeping a single row per CDR3 protein. The repertoire includes 250,000 to 300,000 distinct CDR3 sequences, about 15% of them detected once, and around a fifth sits in the top ten. V was cut by 2 bases and J by 2 bases, with 3 bases left in between. The germline gives CDR1 SGHTA, CDR2 FQGNSA. The CDR3 totals 12 residues. This chain links TRBV7-2 with TRBJ1-1; D call uncertain. Input material: PBMCs or a T cell subset sorted from them (not recorded which). The TCR sequence derives from a man younger than 35 who had mild COVID-19 (a few samples of this study predate the infection). Cell type and time point are not known. CDR3 bases: TGTGCCAGCAGCTTATATAACACTGAAGCTTTCTTT. Amino acid sequence: CASSLYNTEAFF.